The next 21 T cell receptor beta chains were all read from a single sample in a study of T cells of healthy individuals (dated by TCRdb to 2016 to 2019). The method behind the library was 5' RACE. The sample was run on an Illumina MiSeq. In-frame beta chains were kept once TCRdb had trimmed the public reads at Q25 with fastp and called clones with MiXCR. Each entry is one CDR3 protein sequence, shown with its most common DNA and genes. The sample table shows around 98,000 distinct CDR3 sequences, and around 17% are seen once. Clones ranked in the top ten supply around 6.4% of the sample. Source of these receptors: a human donor in good health.

This clonotype has at least ten counts. This chain uses TRBV3-2 with TRBJ2-3; TRBD1 was called by the table and not checked on the DNA. TRBV3-2 is described as a pseudogene. The CDR3 spans 15 residues. The CDR3 DNA reads as TGTGCCAGCAGCCAACGGGGGGCTGGCACAGATACGCAGTATTTT. This gives the protein CASSQRGAGTDTQYF.

The sample holds many counts of this clonotype. This rearrangement joins TRBV7-9 to TRBJ2-7, with D hard to call. This CDR3 is 11 amino acids long. CDR1 is SEHNR, CDR2 FQNEAQ, per germline (reference sequence). The V and J ends lost 5 bases and 3 bases respectively, with 5 bases between them. The CDR3 spells CASSPNYEQYF. As DNA, the CDR3 is TGTGCCAGCAGCCCGAACTACGAGCAGTACTTC. Combining the CDR3 with reference TRBV7-9 and TRBJ2-7 gives the whole variable domain DTGVSQNPRHKITKRGQNVTFRCDPISEHNRLYWYRQTLGQGPEFLTYFQNEAQLEKSRLLSDRFSAERPKGSFSTLEIQRTEQGDSAMYLCASSPNYEQYFGPGTRLTVT.

Only a few counts were recorded for this clonotype. The chain combines TRBV28 with TRBJ2-3; D possibly corresponds to TRBD2 (6 bases). Trimming took 8 bases from V and 2 from J, leaving 17 bases between them. Germline CDR1 MDHEN, CDR2 SYDVKM. CDR3 length: 15 residues. For the CDR3, the DNA is TGTGCCAGCGGGCCTGGCGGGGAACACACAGATACGCAGTATTTT. It translates to CASGPGGEHTDTQYF.

The chain employs TRBV3-1 and TRBJ2-1; D might be TRBD2 (6 bases). Trimming removed 8 bases at V and 12 bases at J, with 26 bases between. The CDR3 loop spans 15 amino acids. Germline lookup yields CDR1 LGHDT and CDR2 YNNKEL (reference sequence). DNA for the CDR3: TGTGCCAGCGGGAATCGGCGGGGAGGTGCTGATGGGCAGTTCTTC. This gives the protein CASGNRRGGADGQFF.

This clonotype was observed at least ten times. This chain connects TRBV12-3 or TRBV12-4 to TRBJ2-1; D is perhaps TRBD1 (6 bases). V was clipped by 6 bases and J by 4 bases, with 13 bases between them. This CDR3 is 14 amino acids long. The CDR3, as DNA: TGTGCCAGCAGCCACAGGGTCTCTTACAATGAGCAGTTCTTC. Protein product: CASSHRVSYNEQFF.

This sequence joins TRBV7-9 and TRBJ2-5, with 7 bases identical to TRBD1. CDR3 size: 14 residues. After removal of 4 bases from V and 2 bases from J, the junction contained 4 bases not matched to a gene. The germline CDR1 and CDR2 sequences are SEHNR and FQNEAQ (reference sequence). The DNA for the CDR3 is TGTGCCAGCAGCTGGGGACAGCAACAAGAGACCCAGTACTTC. This codes for CASSWGQQQETQYF.

CDR3 residues: CASSVGLAGGDTQYF. CDR3 in DNA: TGCGCCAGCAGCGTGGGACTAGCGGGCGGAGATACGCAGTATTTT. The V call is TRBV5-1, the J call TRBJ2-3; 12 bases match TRBD2. The CDR3 totals 15 residues. From germline, CDR1 is SGHRS and CDR2 YFSETQ. V trimming: 4 bases; J trimming: 5 bases; junction bases outside the gene matches: 5.

This clonotype was observed a few times. The chain joins TRBV20-1 to TRBJ2-3; 9 bases line up with TRBD1. The CDR3 is 15 amino acids. CDR1 DFQATT and CDR2 SNEGSKA come from the germline V gene (reference sequence). Losses at the gene ends were 1 base for V and 1 base for J; bases not matched to a gene: 3. The CDR3 region is CSARVTGGGTDTQYF. For the CDR3, the DNA is TGCAGTGCTAGAGTGACAGGGGGAGGCACAGATACGCAGTATTTT.

This clonotype was seen a few times. V is TRBV5-1 and J is TRBJ2-3; 8 nucleotides match TRBD2. Germline V gives CDR1 SGHRS, CDR2 YFSETQ. CDR3 length: 15 residues. Trimming removed 5 bases from V and 2 bases from J; junction bases left unmatched: 7. This CDR3 is CASRRTSFPTDTQYF. The CDR3 bases are TGCGCCAGCAGGAGGACTAGCTTCCCCACAGATACGCAGTATTTT.

The table lists this clonotype with a count of one. At one end, the junction sequence differs from germline, possibly due to a read error. The chain combines TRBV4-2 with TRBJ2-1; D might be TRBD1 or TRBD2, each matching 5 bases. This CDR3 spans 16 amino acids. CDR1 is LGHNA and CDR2 is YNFKEQ in the germline V gene. CDR3 in amino acids: CASSQEGPREENEQLF. CDR3 sequence (DNA): TGTGCCAGCAGCCAAGAGGGACCTAGAGAGGAGAATGAGCAGCTCTTC.

V is TRBV20-1 and J is TRBJ2-3; TRBD2 matches at 7 bases. The CDR3 runs 15 residues. The V gene's germline CDR1 is DFQATT and CDR2 SNEGSKA (reference sequence). Unmatched junction bases numbered 12, after V lost 3 bases and J lost 6 bases. CDR3 region: CSASESDGSGDTQYF. CDR3 DNA sequence: TGCAGTGCTAGTGAGTCTGATGGTAGCGGGGATACGCAGTATTTT.

In this sample, this clonotype turned up once. This rearrangement joins TRBV25-1 to TRBJ1-1; no clear D gene. Germline lookup yields CDR1 MGHDK and CDR2 SYGVNS. Trimming left V 1 base short and J 6 bases short, with 6 bases between. CDR3 size: 12 residues. The CDR3 region has the DNA TGTGCCAGCAGTGAATCGGTTTCTGAAGCTTTCTTT. It is translated as CASSESVSEAFF.

This clonotype was detected a few times. The V call is TRBV20-1, the J call TRBJ2-3, with D possibly being TRBD1 (6 bases). This CDR3 has 14 amino acids. Trimming took off 6 bases at V and 1 base at J, with 14 bases between the two ends. Per the germline V gene, CDR1 is DFQATT and CDR2 is SNEGSKA (reference sequence). CDR3 coding DNA: TGCAGTGCGGACAGCCTCACGGGCACAGATACGCAGTATTTT. Its translation: CSADSLTGTDTQYF.

The chain couples TRBV4-1 to TRBJ2-5; the D is unclear. CDR3 length equals 14 residues. Trimming removed 4 bases from V and 1 base from J, with 10 bases in between. Per germline, CDR1 MGHRA and CDR2 YSYEKL. The CDR3 spells CASSRRHLQETQYF. CDR3 DNA: TGCGCCAGCAGCCGAAGACACCTCCAAGAGACCCAGTACTTC.

This clonotype was counted between two and nine times. The chain couples TRBV7-9 to TRBJ2-7; D remains unclear. The CDR3 is 12 amino acids. The V end lost 5 bases, the J end lost 6 bases, and 11 bases lay between the germline ends. Germline lookup yields CDR1 SEHNR and CDR2 FQNEAQ (reference sequence). The CDR3 sequence: CASSPRLREQYF. The DNA of the CDR3 is TGTGCCAGCAGCCCCCGTCTGCGCGAGCAGTACTTC.

This clonotype was found many times. This chain connects TRBV28 to TRBJ2-5; perhaps TRBD1 as D (6 bases). CDR3 length: 13 residues. Germline CDR1 MDHEN, CDR2 SYDVKM. The germline V and J ends were trimmed by 6 bases and 5 bases, with 13 bases remaining between them. Here the CDR3 reads CASRLQGSETQYF. CDR3 DNA: TGTGCCAGCAGGCTACAGGGATCCGAGACCCAGTACTTC.

This sequence joins TRBV6-2 or TRBV6-3 and TRBJ2-7; D unclear. The V and J ends lost 7 bases and 0 bases respectively, with 16 bases between them. This CDR3 spans 15 amino acids. Germline CDR1 and CDR2: MNHEY and SVGEGT. As DNA, the CDR3 is TGTGCCAGCACCCCCGGACCGAAGTCCTCCTACGAGCAGTACTTC. This encodes CASTPGPKSSYEQYF.

This chain links TRBV2 with TRBJ2-1; D call uncertain. The V and J ends lost 6 bases and 4 bases respectively, with 13 bases between them. Germline assignment: CDR1 SNHLY and CDR2 FYNNEI. CDR3 length: 14 amino acids. The CDR3 sequence: CASSPRLGYNEQFF. In nucleotides, the CDR3 is TGTGCCAGCAGCCCCAGGTTGGGGTACAATGAGCAGTTCTTC.

The sample holds many counts of this clonotype. The CDR3 loop reads CASSGLGNSNQPQHF. The CDR3 DNA sequence: TGTGCCAGCAGTGGCCTTGGAAATAGCAATCAGCCCCAGCATTTT. The V gene is TRBV2, the J gene TRBJ1-5, with D uncertain. Germline values: CDR1 SNHLY, CDR2 FYNNEI. The CDR3 is 15 amino acids. Trimming pared 4 bases from V and 0 bases from J, leaving 10 bases between.

This clonotype has at least ten counts. The chain links TRBV28 to TRBJ2-7; 7 bases line up with TRBD1. The germline V gene has CDR1 MDHEN and CDR2 SYDVKM. The trim removed 5 bases at V and 3 bases at J, leaving 16 bases unmatched. The CDR3 loop spans 17 amino acids. CDR3 coding DNA: TGTGCCAGCAGTCCGTTTAGACAGGGCGACTTTTACTACGAGCAGTACTTC. It translates to CASSPFRQGDFYYEQYF.

The gene calls are TRBV9 and TRBJ2-3; D is uncertain. Trimming left V 3 bases short and J 2 bases short, with 10 bases between. This CDR3 is 14 amino acids long. The germline gives CDR1 SGDLS, CDR2 YYNGEE. CDR3 sequence reads: CASSGSAHTDTQYF. The CDR3 DNA follows: TGTGCCAGCAGCGGAAGCGCTCACACAGATACGCAGTATTTT.